These T cell receptor beta chains were read from a single sample in a study of T cell changes during pregnancy in multiple sclerosis. Profiling relied on immunoSEQ multiplex PCR, and the TCRdb table lists in-frame clones only, not all of them. The table has about 98,000 clones, roughly nine tenths seen once. The sample here was peripheral blood, taken after pregnancy. Source of these receptors: a female donor in good health, enrolled as a control in a pregnancy study. The CDR3 runs from the conserved cysteine through the conserved F or W. The D gene is left open where the match is weak. Clone size appears in some rows only: once, few, many, or a class for an expanded clone.

D gene: TRBD2; clone size: -; J gene: TRBJ2-4; V gene: TRBV6-4; CDR3 protein: CASSEDSSGAKNIQYF; CDR3 DNA: TGTGCCAGCAGTGAAGATTCCAGCGGGGCCAAGAACATTCAGTACTTC
D gene: -; clone size: once; J gene: TRBJ2-2; V gene: TRBV11-1; CDR3 protein: CASSLVSTGELFF; CDR3 DNA: TGTGCCAGCAGCTTGGTTAGCACCGGGGAGCTGTTTTTT
D gene: TRBD1; clone size: -; J gene: TRBJ1-3; V gene: TRBV6-5; CDR3 protein: CASSRGQGLGNTIYF; CDR3 DNA: TGTGCCAGCAGTAGGGGACAGGGGCTCGGAAACACCATATATTTT
D gene: TRBD1; clone size: -; J gene: TRBJ1-5; V gene: TRBV23-1; CDR3 protein: CASSQSTGPVNQPQHF; CDR3 DNA: TGCGCCAGCAGTCAGTCGACAGGGCCGGTTAATCAGCCCCAGCATTTT
D gene: -; clone size: -; J gene: TRBJ1-5; V gene: TRBV28; CDR3 protein: CASSLLTGGYQPQHF; CDR3 DNA: TGTGCCAGCAGTTTATTGACGGGAGGTTATCAGCCCCAGCATTTT
D gene: TRBD2; clone size: -; J gene: TRBJ2-7; V gene: TRBV28; CDR3 protein: CASSLWGTSGSYEQYF; CDR3 DNA: TGTGCCAGCAGTTTATGGGGGACTAGCGGCTCCTACGAGCAGTACTTC
D gene: TRBD1; clone size: -; J gene: TRBJ2-1; V gene: TRBV5-4; CDR3 protein: CASSRQGAGADEQFF; CDR3 DNA: TGTGCCAGCAGCCGACAGGGGGCTGGAGCTGATGAGCAGTTCTTC
D gene: -; clone size: few; J gene: TRBJ1-1; V gene: TRBV30; CDR3 protein: CAWTGTEAFF; CDR3 DNA: TGTGCCTGGACAGGGACTGAAGCTTTCTTT
D gene: -; clone size: -; J gene: TRBJ1-6; V gene: TRBV30; CDR3 protein: CAWSADSNNSPLHF; CDR3 DNA: TGTGCCTGGAGCGCGGACAGTAATAATTCACCCCTCCACTTT
D gene: -; clone size: -; J gene: TRBJ1-3; V gene: TRBV18; CDR3 protein: CASSPARIISSGNTIYF; CDR3 DNA: TGTGCCAGCTCACCCGCCAGGATCATATCCTCTGGAAACACCATATATTTT
D gene: TRBD2; clone size: -; J gene: TRBJ2-5; V gene: TRBV18; CDR3 protein: CASSPRAAGETQYF; CDR3 DNA: TGTGCCAGCTCACCAAGGGCAGCGGGGGAGACCCAGTACTTC
D gene: TRBD1; clone size: -; J gene: TRBJ1-2; V gene: TRBV5-4; CDR3 protein: CASSHAPGTGPLGYTF; CDR3 DNA: TGTGCCAGCAGCCACGCGCCCGGGACAGGGCCCCTCGGCTACACCTTC
D gene: TRBD1; clone size: -; J gene: TRBJ1-2; V gene: TRBV6-4; CDR3 protein: CASSEDGTGQRGYTF; CDR3 DNA: TGTGCCAGCAGTGAAGACGGGACAGGGCAACGTGGCTACACCTTC
D gene: -; clone size: -; J gene: TRBJ1-3; V gene: TRBV6-1; CDR3 protein: CASSTGPSGNTIYF; CDR3 DNA: TGTGCCAGCAGTACAGGACCCTCTGGAAACACCATATATTTT
D gene: -; clone size: -; J gene: TRBJ1-5; V gene: TRBV19; CDR3 protein: CASSMGLQGGNQPQHF; CDR3 DNA: TGTGCCAGTAGTATGGGCCTACAGGGTGGCAATCAGCCCCAGCATTTT
D gene: TRBD1; clone size: once; J gene: TRBJ1-3; V gene: TRBV19; CDR3 protein: CASTMGQGYGNTIYF; CDR3 DNA: TGTGCCAGTACCATGGGACAGGGCTATGGAAACACCATATATTTT
D gene: -; clone size: once; J gene: TRBJ2-6; V gene: TRBV30; CDR3 protein: CAWSVRRSSGANVLTF; CDR3 DNA: TGTGCCTGGAGTGTAAGGCGGAGCTCTGGGGCCAACGTCCTGACTTTC
D gene: TRBD1; clone size: -; J gene: TRBJ1-5; V gene: TRBV28; CDR3 protein: CASSSIQGLNNQPQHF; CDR3 DNA: TGTGCCAGCAGCTCGATACAGGGGTTAAACAATCAGCCCCAGCATTTT
D gene: -; clone size: -; J gene: TRBJ2-2; V gene: TRBV19; CDR3 protein: CASTMVERLNTGELFF; CDR3 DNA: TGTGCCAGTACCATGGTGGAGCGGTTGAACACCGGGGAGCTGTTTTTT
D gene: -; clone size: once; J gene: TRBJ1-1; V gene: TRBV6-1; CDR3 protein: CASSRQLQNTEAFF; CDR3 DNA: TGTGCCAGCAGTAGACAGCTCCAGAACACTGAAGCTTTCTTT
D gene: TRBD2; clone size: -; J gene: TRBJ2-1; V gene: TRBV7-9; CDR3 protein: CASSLIFGTSNRSYNEQFF; CDR3 DNA: TGTGCCAGCAGCTTAATATTCGGGACTAGTAATAGGTCCTACAATGAGCAGTTCTTC
D gene: TRBD2; clone size: -; J gene: TRBJ2-1; V gene: TRBV4-2; CDR3 protein: CASSQGGGTSGINEQFF; CDR3 DNA: TGTGCCAGCAGCCAAGGGGGAGGGACTAGCGGGATCAATGAGCAGTTCTTC
D gene: -; clone size: -; J gene: TRBJ1-6; V gene: TRBV7-6; CDR3 protein: CASSERGDRNSPLHF; CDR3 DNA: TGTGCCAGCAGCGAGCGGGGAGACAGAAATTCACCCCTCCACTTT